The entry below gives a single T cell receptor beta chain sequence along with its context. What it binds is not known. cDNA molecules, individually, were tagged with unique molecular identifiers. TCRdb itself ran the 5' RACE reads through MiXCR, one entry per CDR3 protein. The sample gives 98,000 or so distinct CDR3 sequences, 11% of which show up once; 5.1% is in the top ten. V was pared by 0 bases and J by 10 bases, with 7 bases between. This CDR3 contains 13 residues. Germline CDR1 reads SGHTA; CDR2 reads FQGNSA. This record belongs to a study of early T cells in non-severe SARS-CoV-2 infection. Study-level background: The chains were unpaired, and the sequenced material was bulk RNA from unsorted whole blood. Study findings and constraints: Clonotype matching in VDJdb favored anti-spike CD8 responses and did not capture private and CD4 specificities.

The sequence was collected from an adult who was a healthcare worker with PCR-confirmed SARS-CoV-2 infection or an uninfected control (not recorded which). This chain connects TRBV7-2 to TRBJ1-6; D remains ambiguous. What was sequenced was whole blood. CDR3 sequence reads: CASSLARDSPLHF. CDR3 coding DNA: TGTGCCAGCAGCTTAGCTCGAGACTCACCCCTCCACTTT.